This entry concerns a single TCR beta chain. Its antigen remains unidentified. The CDR3 is 13 residues long. Germline values: CDR1 MNHEY, CDR2 SVGAGI. J lost 5 bases, V lost 8 bases, and 8 bases had no gene match. This specimen comes from a study of OX40 agonist ivuxolimab in advanced cancers. Study outcomes and limitations: Nonresponders included some who also had low normalized T-cell clonal expansion. Clones of CD4+ and CD8+ blood T cells grew by week 6 at doses of 0.1 to 3.0 mg/kg. Expansion of clones was among the lowest in partial responders at 0.1-3.0 mg/kg.

Researchers took blood at baseline, on cycle 4 day 1, and on cycle 7 day 1. Method: immunoSEQ multiplex PCR; TCRdb's copy keeps in-frame clones and lacks some. There are 55,000 to 65,000 clones in the sample; less than 95% occur only once, and less than 0.55% lies in the top ten. The gene calls are TRBV6-5 and TRBJ1-1; 7 bases line up with TRBD1. The clonotype comes from an adult with an advanced solid tumor such as melanoma, head and neck, liver or kidney cancer. This sample comprised CD4+ or CD8+ T cells sorted from blood, obtained in a trial of the OX40 agonist ivuxolimab. The CDR3 reads CASLRTGDTEAFF. The CDR3 DNA reads TGTGCCAGCCTGAGAACAGGGGATACTGAAGCTTTCTTT.